The clone carrying this TCR beta chain has a handful of counts. Trimming took 1 base from V and 5 from J, leaving 17 bases between them. The germline CDR1 and CDR2 sequences are DFQATT and SNEGSKA (reference sequence). There are 15 residues in the CDR3. TCRdb processed the 5' RACE reads anew with MiXCR; each CDR3 protein has one entry. The sample yields roughly 55,000 distinct CDR3 sequences, about 24% seen once. The origin of this receptor is a female donor with breast cancer. The chain is built from TRBV20-1 and TRBJ1-1; D possibly corresponds to TRBD1 (6 bases). Sequenced sample: tumor-infiltrating naive CD4+ T cells sorted from the breast tumor. Subset defined: naive CD4+ T cells, CD4+CD45RA+CD25-. This chain's CDR3 is CSARVGGAVITEAFF. The CDR3, as DNA: TGCAGTGCTAGAGTCGGGGGCGCGGTGATAACTGAAGCTTTCTTT.